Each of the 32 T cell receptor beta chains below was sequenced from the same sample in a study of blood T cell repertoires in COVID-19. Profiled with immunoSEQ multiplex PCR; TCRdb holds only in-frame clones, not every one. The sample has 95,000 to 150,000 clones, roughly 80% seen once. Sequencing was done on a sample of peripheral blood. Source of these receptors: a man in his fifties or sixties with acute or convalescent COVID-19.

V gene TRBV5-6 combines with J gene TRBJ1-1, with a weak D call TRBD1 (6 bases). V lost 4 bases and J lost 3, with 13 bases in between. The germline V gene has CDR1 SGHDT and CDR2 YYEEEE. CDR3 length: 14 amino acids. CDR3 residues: CASSPGTRDTEAFF. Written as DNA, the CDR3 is TGTGCCAGCAGCCCAGGGACACGAGACACTGAAGCTTTCTTT. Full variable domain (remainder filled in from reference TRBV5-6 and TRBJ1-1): DAGVTQSPTHLIKTRGQQVTLRCSPKSGHDTVSWYQQALGQGPQFIFQYYEEEERQRGNFPDRFSGHQFPNYSSELNVNALLLGDSALYLCASSPGTRDTEAFFGQGTRLTVV.

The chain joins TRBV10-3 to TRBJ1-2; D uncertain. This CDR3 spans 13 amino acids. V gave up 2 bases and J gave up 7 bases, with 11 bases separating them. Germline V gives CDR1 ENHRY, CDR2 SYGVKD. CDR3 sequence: CAISEASGVGYTF. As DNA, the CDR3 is TGTGCCATCAGTGAGGCTAGTGGTGTTGGCTACACCTTC.

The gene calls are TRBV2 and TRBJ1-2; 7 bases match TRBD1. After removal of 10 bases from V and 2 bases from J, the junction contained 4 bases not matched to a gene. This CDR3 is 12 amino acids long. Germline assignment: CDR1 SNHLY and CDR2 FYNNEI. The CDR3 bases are TGTGCCACGGGACAGAGGAACTATGGCTACACCTTC. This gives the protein CATGQRNYGYTF.

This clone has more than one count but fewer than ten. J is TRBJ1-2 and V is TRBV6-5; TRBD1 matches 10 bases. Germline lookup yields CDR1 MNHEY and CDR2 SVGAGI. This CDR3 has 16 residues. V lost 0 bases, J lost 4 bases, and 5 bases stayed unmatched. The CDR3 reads CASSYSTGGEGYGYTF. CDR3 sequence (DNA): TGTGCCAGCAGTTACTCGACAGGGGGCGAGGGCTATGGCTACACCTTC.

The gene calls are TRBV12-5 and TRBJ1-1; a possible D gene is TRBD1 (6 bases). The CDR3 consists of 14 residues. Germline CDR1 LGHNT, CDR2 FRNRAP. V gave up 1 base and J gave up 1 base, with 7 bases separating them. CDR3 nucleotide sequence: TGTGCTAGTGGTTTGGCAGGGGCGAACACTGAAGCTTTCTTT. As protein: CASGLAGANTEAFF.

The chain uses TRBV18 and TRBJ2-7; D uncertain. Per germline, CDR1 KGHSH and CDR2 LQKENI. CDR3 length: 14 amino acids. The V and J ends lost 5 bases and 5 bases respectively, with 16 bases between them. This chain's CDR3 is CASSLNFRFNEQYF. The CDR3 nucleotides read TGTGCCAGCTCATTAAATTTCAGGTTTAACGAGCAGTACTTC.

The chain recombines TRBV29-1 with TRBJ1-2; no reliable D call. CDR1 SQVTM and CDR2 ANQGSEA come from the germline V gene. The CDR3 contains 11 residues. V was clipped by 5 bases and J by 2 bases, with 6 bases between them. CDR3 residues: CSVQSNYGYTF. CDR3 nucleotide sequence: TGCAGCGTTCAAAGCAACTATGGCTACACCTTC.

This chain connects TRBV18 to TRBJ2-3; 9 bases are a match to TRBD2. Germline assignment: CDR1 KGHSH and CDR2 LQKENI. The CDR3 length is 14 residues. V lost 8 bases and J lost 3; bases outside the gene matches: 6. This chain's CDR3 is CASRDSGSTDTQYF. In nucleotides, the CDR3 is TGTGCCAGCCGAGATAGCGGGAGTACAGATACGCAGTATTTT.

DNA for the CDR3: TGTGCCAGCAGCTTACTAAGAGAAGCTTTCTTT. Its protein is CASSLLREAFF. The chain carries TRBV7-9 and TRBJ1-1; D gene uncertain. This CDR3 contains 11 residues. Germline values: CDR1 SEHNR, CDR2 FQNEAQ (reference sequence). The V and J ends lost 2 bases and 8 bases respectively, with 6 bases between them.

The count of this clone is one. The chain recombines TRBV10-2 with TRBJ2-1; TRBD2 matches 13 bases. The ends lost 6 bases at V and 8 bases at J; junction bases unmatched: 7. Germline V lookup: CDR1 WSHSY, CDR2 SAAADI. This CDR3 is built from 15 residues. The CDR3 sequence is CASRKLAGGGDEQFF. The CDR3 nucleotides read TGCGCCAGCAGGAAACTAGCGGGGGGGGGCGATGAGCAGTTCTTC.

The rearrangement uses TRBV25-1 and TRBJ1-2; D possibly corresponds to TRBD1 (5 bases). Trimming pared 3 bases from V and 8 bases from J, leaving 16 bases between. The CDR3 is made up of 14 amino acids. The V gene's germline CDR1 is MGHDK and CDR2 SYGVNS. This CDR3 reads CASSDSGVHFGYTF. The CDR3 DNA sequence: TGTGCCAGCAGTGATTCGGGGGTACACTTCGGCTACACCTTC.

The CDR3 reads CASSESWTSDTDTQYF. The CDR3 nucleotides read TGTGCCAGCAGTGAATCGTGGACTAGCGACACAGATACGCAGTATTTT. The J gene is TRBJ2-3, the V gene TRBV6-1; 9 bases are shared with TRBD2. The J segment lost 2 bases and the V segment lost 2 bases, leaving 5 bases of the junction unmatched. The germline CDR1 and CDR2 sequences are MNHNS and SASEGT. This CDR3 comprises 16 residues.

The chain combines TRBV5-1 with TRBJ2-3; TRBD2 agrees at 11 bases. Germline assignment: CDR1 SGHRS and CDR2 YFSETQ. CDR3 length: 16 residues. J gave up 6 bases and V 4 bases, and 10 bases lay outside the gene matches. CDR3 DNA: TGCGCCAGCAGCATATATAGCGGGGGGGCCGCGGATACGCAGTATTTT. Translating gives CASSIYSGGAADTQYF.

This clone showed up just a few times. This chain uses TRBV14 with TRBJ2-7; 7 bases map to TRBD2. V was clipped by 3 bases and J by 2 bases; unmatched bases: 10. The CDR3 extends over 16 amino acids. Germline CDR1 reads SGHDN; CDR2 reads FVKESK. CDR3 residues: CASSHRPRLATYEQYF. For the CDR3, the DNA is TGTGCCAGCAGCCACCGACCCCGACTAGCCACCTACGAGCAGTACTTC.

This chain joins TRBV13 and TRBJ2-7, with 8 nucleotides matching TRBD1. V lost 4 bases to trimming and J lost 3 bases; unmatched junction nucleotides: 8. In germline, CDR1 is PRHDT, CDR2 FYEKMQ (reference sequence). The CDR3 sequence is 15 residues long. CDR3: CASSSRLTGGYEQYF. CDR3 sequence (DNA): TGTGCCAGCAGCTCCCGGCTCACAGGGGGCTACGAGCAGTACTTC.

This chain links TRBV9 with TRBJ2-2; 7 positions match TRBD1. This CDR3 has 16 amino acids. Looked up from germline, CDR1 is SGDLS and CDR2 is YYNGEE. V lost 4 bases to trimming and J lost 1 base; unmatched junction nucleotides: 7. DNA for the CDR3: TGTGCCAGCAGCATCCGGACAGGTTTGAACACCGGGGAGCTGTTTTTT. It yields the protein CASSIRTGLNTGELFF.

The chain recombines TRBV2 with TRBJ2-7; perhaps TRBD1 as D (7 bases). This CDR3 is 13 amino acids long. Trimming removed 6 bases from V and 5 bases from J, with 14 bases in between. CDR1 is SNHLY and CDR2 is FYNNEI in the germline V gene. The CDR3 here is CASRHRGGNEQYF. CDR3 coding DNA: TGTGCCAGCAGACACAGGGGAGGAAACGAGCAGTACTTC.

In DNA, the CDR3 is TGTGCCAGTAGCTCGACAGGGGGCACCGGGGAGCTGTTTTTT. Its translation is CASSSTGGTGELFF. V gene TRBV19 combines with J gene TRBJ2-2, with 9 bases aligning to TRBD1. Trimming at V came to 6 bases and at J to 4 bases, leaving 3 bases not matched to a gene. Germline V gene lookup returns CDR1 LNHDA and CDR2 SQIVND (reference sequence). The CDR3 totals 14 residues. Looking up the rest from reference TRBV19 and TRBJ2-2 gives the full variable domain: DGGITQSPKYLFRKEGQNVTLSCEQNLNHDAMYWYRQDPGQGLRLIYYSQIVNDFQKGDIAEGYSVSREKKESFPLTVTSAQKNPTAFYLCASSSTGGTGELFFGEGSRLTVL.

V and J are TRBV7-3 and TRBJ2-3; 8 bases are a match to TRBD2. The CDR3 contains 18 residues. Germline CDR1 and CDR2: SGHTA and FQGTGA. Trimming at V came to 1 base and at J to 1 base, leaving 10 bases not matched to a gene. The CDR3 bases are TGTGCCAGCAGCTTAAATCGGGGCAGCGGGAGAGGCACAGATACGCAGTATTTT. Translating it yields CASSLNRGSGRGTDTQYF.

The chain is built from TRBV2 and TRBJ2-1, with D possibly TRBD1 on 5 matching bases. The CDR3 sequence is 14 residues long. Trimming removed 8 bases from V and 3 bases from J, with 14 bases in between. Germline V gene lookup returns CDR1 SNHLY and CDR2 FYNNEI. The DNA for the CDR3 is TGTGCCAGCTTCCTCCAGGGTGGCTACAATGAGCAGTTCTTC. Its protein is CASFLQGGYNEQFF.

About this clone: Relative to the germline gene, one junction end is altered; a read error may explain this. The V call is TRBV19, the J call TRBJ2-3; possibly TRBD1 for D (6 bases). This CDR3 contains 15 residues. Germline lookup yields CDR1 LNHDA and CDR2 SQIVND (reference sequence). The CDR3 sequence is CASSIGTTSTDTQYF. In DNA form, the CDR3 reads TGTGCCAGTAGCATAGGGACAACTAGCACAGATACGCAGTATTTT.

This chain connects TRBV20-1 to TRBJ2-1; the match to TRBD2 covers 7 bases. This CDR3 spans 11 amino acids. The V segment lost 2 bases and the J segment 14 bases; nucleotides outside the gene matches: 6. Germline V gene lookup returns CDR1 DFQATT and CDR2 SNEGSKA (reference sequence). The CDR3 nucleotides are TGCAGTGCTAGAATGGCGGGGGTGGAGTTCTTC. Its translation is CSARMAGVEFF.

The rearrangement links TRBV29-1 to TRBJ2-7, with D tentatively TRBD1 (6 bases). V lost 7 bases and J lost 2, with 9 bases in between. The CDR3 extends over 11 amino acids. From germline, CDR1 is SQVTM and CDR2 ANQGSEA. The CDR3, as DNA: TGCAGCGCGGGACAAACCTACGAGCAGTACTTC. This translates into CSAGQTYEQYF.

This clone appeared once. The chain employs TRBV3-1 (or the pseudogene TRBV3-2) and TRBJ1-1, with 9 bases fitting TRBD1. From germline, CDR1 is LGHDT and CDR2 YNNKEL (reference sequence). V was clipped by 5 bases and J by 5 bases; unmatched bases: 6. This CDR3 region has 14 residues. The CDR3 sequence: CASSARQGETEAFF. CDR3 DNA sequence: TGTGCCAGCAGCGCCCGACAGGGGGAAACTGAAGCTTTCTTT.

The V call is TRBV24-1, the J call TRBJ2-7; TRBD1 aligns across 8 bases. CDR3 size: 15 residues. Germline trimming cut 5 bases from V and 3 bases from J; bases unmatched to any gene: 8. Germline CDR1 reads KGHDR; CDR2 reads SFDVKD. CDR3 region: CATSAGTGPRYEQYF. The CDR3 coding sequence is TGTGCCACCAGTGCCGGGACAGGCCCTCGCTACGAGCAGTACTTC.

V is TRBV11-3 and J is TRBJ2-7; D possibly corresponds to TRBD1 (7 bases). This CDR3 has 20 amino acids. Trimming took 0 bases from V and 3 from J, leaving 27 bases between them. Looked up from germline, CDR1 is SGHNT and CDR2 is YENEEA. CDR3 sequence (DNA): TGTGCCAGCAGCTTAGAGGTCAGGGGGGTGGCGGGAACCGAATTCTACGAGCAGTACTTC. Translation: CASSLEVRGVAGTEFYEQYF.

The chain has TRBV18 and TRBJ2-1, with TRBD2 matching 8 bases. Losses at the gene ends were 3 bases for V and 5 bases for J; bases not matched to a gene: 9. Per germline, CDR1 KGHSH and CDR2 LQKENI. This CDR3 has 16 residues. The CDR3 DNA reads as TGTGCCAGCTCACCTTATCCGGGAGGGCCCAACAATGAGCAGTTCTTC. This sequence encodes CASSPYPGGPNNEQFF.

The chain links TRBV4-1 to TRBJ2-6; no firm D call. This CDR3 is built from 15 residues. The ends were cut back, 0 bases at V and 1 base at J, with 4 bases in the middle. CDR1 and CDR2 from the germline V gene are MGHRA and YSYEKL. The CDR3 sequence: CASSQDQSGANVLTF. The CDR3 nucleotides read TGCGCCAGCAGCCAAGACCAATCTGGGGCCAACGTCCTGACTTTC.

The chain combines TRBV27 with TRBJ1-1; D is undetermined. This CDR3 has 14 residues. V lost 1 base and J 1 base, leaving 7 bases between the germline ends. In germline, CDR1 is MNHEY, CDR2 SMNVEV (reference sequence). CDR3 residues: CASSLFGKNTEAFF. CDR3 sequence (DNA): TGTGCCAGCAGTTTATTTGGCAAGAACACTGAAGCTTTCTTT.

CDR3 nucleotide sequence: TGTGCCAGCTTGCGGGCGAGGGACACTGAAGCTTTCTTT. Its protein is CASLRARDTEAFF. This sequence joins TRBV18 and TRBJ1-1; no reliable D call. The CDR3 consists of 13 residues. The germline gives CDR1 KGHSH, CDR2 LQKENI. V gave up 7 bases and J gave up 3 bases, with 12 bases separating them.

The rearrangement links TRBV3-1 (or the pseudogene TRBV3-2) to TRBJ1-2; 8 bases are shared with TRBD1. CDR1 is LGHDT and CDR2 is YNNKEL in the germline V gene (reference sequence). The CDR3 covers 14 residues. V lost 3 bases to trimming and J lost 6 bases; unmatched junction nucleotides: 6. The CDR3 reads CASSQQGAAHGYTF. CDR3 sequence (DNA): TGTGCCAGCAGCCAGCAGGGGGCGGCCCATGGCTACACCTTC.

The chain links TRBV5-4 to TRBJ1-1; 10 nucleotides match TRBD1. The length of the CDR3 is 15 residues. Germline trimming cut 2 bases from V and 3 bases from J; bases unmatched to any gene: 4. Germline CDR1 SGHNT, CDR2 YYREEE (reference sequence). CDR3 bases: TGTGCCAGCAGCTTACCGGGACAGGGGTACACTGAAGCTTTCTTT. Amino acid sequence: CASSLPGQGYTEAFF.